Each of the 3 T cell receptor beta chains below was sequenced from the same sample in a study of T cell clones after liver transplantation. Sequenced by immunoSEQ multiplex PCR; TCRdb stores in-frame clones only, minus some. Of 77,000 or so clones detected, about 80% appear once; the ten largest clones hold approximately 0.73%. The source material was CD4+ T cells from blood, sampled 12 months after liver transplant. All receptors derive from a human patient who received a liver transplant. The graft donor may account for some of the T cells.

This chain uses TRBV6-1 with TRBJ2-5, with D possibly TRBD2 on 6 matching bases. CDR1 MNHNS and CDR2 SASEGT come from the germline V gene. The CDR3 covers 14 residues. V lost 4 bases and J lost 7, with 16 bases in between. The DNA for the CDR3 is TGTGCCAGCAGTGTATCTAGCGCCACGGGGACCCAGTACTTC. It is translated as CASSVSSATGTQYF.

V and J are TRBV9 and TRBJ2-2, with TRBD1 identical over 8 bases. The germline gives CDR1 SGDLS, CDR2 YYNGEE. V trimming: 4 bases; J trimming: 1 base; junction bases outside the gene matches: 9. The CDR3 runs to 17 residues. For the CDR3, the DNA is TGTGCCAGCAGCCTATTCTCAGGGGGCTGGAACACCGGGGAGCTGTTTTTT. This sequence encodes CASSLFSGGWNTGELFF.

This clone came up once. The V and J genes are TRBV6-4 and TRBJ1-2, with a tentative D call TRBD1 (5 bases). Per the germline V gene, CDR1 is MRHNA and CDR2 is SNTAGT. V was clipped by 3 bases and J by 4 bases, with 9 bases between them. CDR3 size: 13 residues. This chain's CDR3 is CASSEGVGYGYTF. The DNA for the CDR3 is TGTGCCAGCAGTGAGGGGGTGGGCTATGGCTACACCTTC.